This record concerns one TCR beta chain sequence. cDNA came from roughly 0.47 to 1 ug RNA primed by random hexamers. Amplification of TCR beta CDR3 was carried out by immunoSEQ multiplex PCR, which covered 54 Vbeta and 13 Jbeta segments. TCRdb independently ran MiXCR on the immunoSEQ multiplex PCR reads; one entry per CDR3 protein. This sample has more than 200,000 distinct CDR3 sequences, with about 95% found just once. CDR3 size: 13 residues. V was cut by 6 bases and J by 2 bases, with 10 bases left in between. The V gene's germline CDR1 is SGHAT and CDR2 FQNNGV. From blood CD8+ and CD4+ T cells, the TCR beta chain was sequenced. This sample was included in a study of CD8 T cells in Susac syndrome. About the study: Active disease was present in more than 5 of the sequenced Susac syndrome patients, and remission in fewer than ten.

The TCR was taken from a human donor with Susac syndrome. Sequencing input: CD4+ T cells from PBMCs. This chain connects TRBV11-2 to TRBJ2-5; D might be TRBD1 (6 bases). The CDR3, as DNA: TGTGCCAGCAGTCAAGGACAGCAAGAGACCCAGTACTTC. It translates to CASSQGQQETQYF.